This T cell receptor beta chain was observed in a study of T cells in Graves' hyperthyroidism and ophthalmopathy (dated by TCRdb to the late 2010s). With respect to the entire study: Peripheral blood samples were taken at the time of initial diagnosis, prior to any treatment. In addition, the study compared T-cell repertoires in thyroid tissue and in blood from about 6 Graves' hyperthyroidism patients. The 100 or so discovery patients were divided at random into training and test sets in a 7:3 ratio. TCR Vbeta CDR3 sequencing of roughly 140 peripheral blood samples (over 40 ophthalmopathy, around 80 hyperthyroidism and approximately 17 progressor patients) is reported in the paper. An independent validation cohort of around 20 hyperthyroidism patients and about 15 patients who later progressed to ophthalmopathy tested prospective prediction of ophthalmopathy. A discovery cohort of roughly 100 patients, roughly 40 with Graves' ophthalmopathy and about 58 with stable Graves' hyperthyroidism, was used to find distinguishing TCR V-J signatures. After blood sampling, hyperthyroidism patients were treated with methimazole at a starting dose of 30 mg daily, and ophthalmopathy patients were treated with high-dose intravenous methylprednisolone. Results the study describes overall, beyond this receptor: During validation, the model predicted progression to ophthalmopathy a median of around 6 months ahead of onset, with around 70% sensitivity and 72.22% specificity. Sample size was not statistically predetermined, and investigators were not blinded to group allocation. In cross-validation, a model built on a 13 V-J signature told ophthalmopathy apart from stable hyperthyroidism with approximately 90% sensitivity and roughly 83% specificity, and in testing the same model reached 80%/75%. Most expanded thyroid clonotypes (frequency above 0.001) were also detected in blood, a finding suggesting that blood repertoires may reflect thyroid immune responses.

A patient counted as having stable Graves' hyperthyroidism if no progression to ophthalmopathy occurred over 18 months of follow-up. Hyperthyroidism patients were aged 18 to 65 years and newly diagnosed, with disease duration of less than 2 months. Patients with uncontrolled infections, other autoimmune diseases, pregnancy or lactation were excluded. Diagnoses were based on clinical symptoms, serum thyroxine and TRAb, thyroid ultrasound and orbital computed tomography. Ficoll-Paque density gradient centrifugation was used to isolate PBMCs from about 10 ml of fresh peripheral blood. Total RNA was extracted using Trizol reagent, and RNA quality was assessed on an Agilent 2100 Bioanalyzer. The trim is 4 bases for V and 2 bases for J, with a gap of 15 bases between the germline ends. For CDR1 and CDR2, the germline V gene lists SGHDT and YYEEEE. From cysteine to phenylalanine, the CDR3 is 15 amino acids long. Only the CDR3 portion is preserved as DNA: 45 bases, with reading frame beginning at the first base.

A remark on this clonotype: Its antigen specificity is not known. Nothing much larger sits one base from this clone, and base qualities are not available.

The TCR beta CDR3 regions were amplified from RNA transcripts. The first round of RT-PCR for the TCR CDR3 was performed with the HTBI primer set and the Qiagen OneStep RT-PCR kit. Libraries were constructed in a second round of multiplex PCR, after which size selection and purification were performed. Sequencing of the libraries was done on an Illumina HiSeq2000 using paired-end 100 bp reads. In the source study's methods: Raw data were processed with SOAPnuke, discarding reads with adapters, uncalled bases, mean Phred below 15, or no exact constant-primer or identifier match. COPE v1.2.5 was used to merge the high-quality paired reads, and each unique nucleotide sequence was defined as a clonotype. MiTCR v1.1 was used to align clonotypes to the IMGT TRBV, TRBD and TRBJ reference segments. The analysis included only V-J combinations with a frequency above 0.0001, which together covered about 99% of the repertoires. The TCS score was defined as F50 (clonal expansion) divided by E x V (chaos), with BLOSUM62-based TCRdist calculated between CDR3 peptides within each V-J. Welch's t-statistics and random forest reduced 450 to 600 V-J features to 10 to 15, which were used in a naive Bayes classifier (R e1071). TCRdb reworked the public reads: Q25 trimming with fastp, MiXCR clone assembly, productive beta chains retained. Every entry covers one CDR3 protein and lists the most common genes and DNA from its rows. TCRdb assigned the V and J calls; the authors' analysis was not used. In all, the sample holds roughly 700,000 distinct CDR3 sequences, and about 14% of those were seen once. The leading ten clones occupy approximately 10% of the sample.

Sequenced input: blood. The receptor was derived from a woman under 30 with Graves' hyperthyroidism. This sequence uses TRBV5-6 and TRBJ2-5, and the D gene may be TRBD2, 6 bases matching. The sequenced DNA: TGTGCCAGCAGCACTCAGGGACTGATACAAGAGACCCAGTACTTC. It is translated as CASSTQGLIQETQYF.